What follows describes a single T cell receptor beta chain. Its antigen is currently unknown. The source of the sample is a study of shared clonotypes between healthy human individuals. Overall study results and limits: Shared clonotypes: approximately 5.3% naive CD4, about 4% naive CD8, about 2.5% memory CD4, about 0.4% memory CD8.

Here immunoSEQ multiplex PCR was the method, and the copy in TCRdb shows in-frame clones only, minus some. This sample carries around 2.1 million clones, 93% of them seen once, and the ten largest clones take over 1.5%. Only CD45RO-negative cells positively selected for CCR7 counted as naive CD8 cells, so terminally differentiated effector memory CD45RA+ cells were excluded. V lost 5 bases and J lost 4; bases outside the gene matches: 10. The CDR3 loop spans 16 amino acids. Germline values: CDR1 SGHAT, CDR2 FQNNGV. The rearrangement links TRBV11-2 to TRBJ2-1, with 8 bases fitting TRBD2. This sequence was found in a man between 18 and 29 years old in good health. Some clones in this sample may be carry-over from other donors' samples. The sequencing sample was made of naive CD8+ T cells from PBMCs. CDR3 sequence (DNA): TGTGCCAGCAGCCACACCGGGACTAGTATTTACAATGAGCAGTTCTTC. Translating it yields CASSHTGTSIYNEQFF.